A selection of T cell receptor beta chains follows, all from one sample in a study of T cells in Graves' hyperthyroidism and ophthalmopathy. Via MiXCR, TCRdb re-called the multiplex PCR reads, giving one row per CDR3 protein. The table includes 550,000 to 600,000 distinct CDR3 sequences, about 43% detected once. Sequencing used peripheral blood or thyroid tissue (not recorded which). The source is an adult woman with Graves' disease, either hyperthyroidism or ophthalmopathy (not recorded which). CDR3s include the opening cysteine and the closing phenylalanine or tryptophan. The order of the fields is V gene, D gene, J gene, clone size, CDR3 DNA, CDR3 protein. The D gene is left open where the match is weak. Rows may omit the clone size; those that give it use once, few, many or a size class.

TRBV28	-	TRBJ1-1	many	TGTGCCAGCGACCCGGGCACTGAAGCTTTCTTT	CASDPGTEAFF
TRBV15	-	TRBJ2-3	-	TGTGCCACCAGCAGAGATATATCGGATACGCAGTATTTT	CATSRDISDTQYF
TRBV14	-	TRBJ2-5	-	TGTGCCAGCAGAGGGGTCCGACCAGAGACCCAGTACTTC	CASRGVRPETQYF
TRBV12-3/TRBV12-4	-	TRBJ1-4	-	TGTGCCAGCAGTTTAAGGCTGAGTAATGAAAAACTGTTTTTT	CASSLRLSNEKLFF
TRBV6-6	TRBD1	TRBJ1-3	many	TGTGCCAGCATAGACAGGGTACCTGGAAACACCATATATTTT	CASIDRVPGNTIYF
TRBV29-1	-	TRBJ2-6	-	TGCAGCGTTGAAACGGGATCACCCTCTGGGGCCAACGTCCTGACTTTC	CSVETGSPSGANVLTF
TRBV7-9	TRBD1	TRBJ1-6	-	TGTGCCAGCAGCCTCTCCCGACAGGGTGGAGGGCCCCTCCACTTT	CASSLSRQGGGPLHF
TRBV19	-	TRBJ1-2	-	TGTGCCGGTAGAGGACACCCGTCGAACTATAGCTACACCTTC	CAGRGHPSNYSYTF
TRBV5-6	-	TRBJ2-6	many	TGTGCCAGCAGCTTGGCCTTAAATTCTGGGGCCAACGTCCTGACTTTC	CASSLALNSGANVLTF
TRBV4-1	TRBD1	TRBJ1-5	-	TGCGCCAGCAGCCCACAGGCTACAGGGGGGGAGCCCCAGCATTTT	CASSPQATGGEPQHF
TRBV20-1	-	TRBJ2-7	-	TGCAGTGCTAGAGGACCCGGCATTACCTACGAGCAGTACTTC	CSARGPGITYEQYF
TRBV20-1	-	TRBJ2-3	-	TGCAGTGCTTTAAGCACAGATACGCAGTATTTT	CSALSTDTQYF
TRBV7-3	TRBD2	TRBJ2-5	many	TGTGCCAGCAGCTCCCGGACTAGCTCGAGAGAGACCCAGTACTTC	CASSSRTSSRETQYF
TRBV11-2	-	TRBJ2-1	-	TGTGCCAGCAGCCCTACGGGTGGTAGCAACAGTGAGCAGTTCTTC	CASSPTGGSNSEQFF
TRBV29-1	-	TRBJ2-7	-	TGCAGCATAGCCTACGAGCAGTACTTC	CSIAYEQYF
TRBV27	TRBD2	TRBJ2-5	-	TGTGCCAGCGTAACTATAGCGGGGAACCAAGAGACCCAGTACTTC	CASVTIAGNQETQYF
TRBV29-1	TRBD1	TRBJ1-2	-	TGCAGCGTTGAAGTATCGGACAGGGGCTATGGCTACACCTTC	CSVEVSDRGYGYTF
TRBV2	TRBD2	TRBJ2-7	many	TGTGCCAGCAGCGGACTAGCGGGAGCATTTAACGAGCAGTACTTC	CASSGLAGAFNEQYF
TRBV29-1	-	TRBJ1-3	-	TGCAGCGTTGGGGGTGGAAACACCATATATTTT	CSVGGGNTIYF
TRBV19	-	TRBJ1-5	many	TGTGCCAGTAGTACACAGGGCTATAGCAATCAGCCCCAGCATTTT	CASSTQGYSNQPQHF
TRBV4-1	-	TRBJ2-5	many	TGCGCCAGCAGCCAAGTTCTAGCCCGACAAGAGACCCAGTACTTC	CASSQVLARQETQYF
TRBV5-1	-	TRBJ2-2	many	TGTGCCAGCTCCCTGAAAAATACCGGGGAGCTGTTTTTT	CASSLKNTGELFF
TRBV11-2	-	TRBJ2-2	-	TGTGCCAGCACCGGAGGGAGGGGGGAGCTGTTTTTT	CASTGGRGELFF
TRBV20-1	-	TRBJ2-7	many	TGCAGTGCAAGGGACAGGCGGGGGTTCTACGAGCAGTACTTC	CSARDRRGFYEQYF
TRBV29-1	TRBD2	TRBJ2-2	-	TGCAGCGTTGAGGCTAGCGGGATAACCGGGGAGCTGTTTTTT	CSVEASGITGELFF
TRBV9	TRBD1	TRBJ2-2	-	TGTGCCAGCAGCGTAGGGGGGACAGGGGTTATTGATGAGCTGTTTTTT	CASSVGGTGVIDELFF
TRBV9	-	TRBJ1-5	-	TGTGCCAGCAGCGGATCCCGGGGTCAGCCCCAGCATTTT	CASSGSRGQPQHF
TRBV6-6	-	TRBJ2-7	-	TGTGCCAGCCGACAACGGACAGCCTCCTACGAGCAGTACTTC	CASRQRTASYEQYF
TRBV2	-	TRBJ1-5	few	TGTGCCAGCAGTGGGACGGAGCGCCAGCAGCCCCAGCATTTT	CASSGTERQQPQHF
TRBV7-9	-	TRBJ2-5	-	TGTGCCAGCAGCCCCGCCGGGACCCTGACGGAGACCCAGTACTTC	CASSPAGTLTETQYF
TRBV5-1	TRBD2	TRBJ2-2	many	TGCGCCAGCAGCCACGGGACTAGCGGAACCACCGGGGAGCTGTTTTTT	CASSHGTSGTTGELFF
TRBV10-3	-	TRBJ1-2	many	TGTGCCACCAACGGGGGAGGGACTAGATCCTATGGCTACACCTTC	CATNGGGTRSYGYTF
TRBV7-9	-	TRBJ1-5	many	TGTGCCAGCAGTGCTTACAGCAGGGGTATCAATCAGCCCCAGCATTTT	CASSAYSRGINQPQHF
TRBV9	-	TRBJ2-2	once	TGTGCCAGCAGCGTAGTTGGGGGAGCCGGGGAGCTGTTTTTT	CASSVVGGAGELFF
TRBV10-3	TRBD2	TRBJ2-5	-	TGTGCCATTTCCGGGACTAGCGCCGGGGGGGAGACCCAGTACTTC	CAISGTSAGGETQYF
TRBV28	-	TRBJ1-3	many	TGTGCCAGCAGTTTTTCGAGGCGGGGAAACACCATATATTTT	CASSFSRRGNTIYF
TRBV7-9	-	TRBJ1-2	many	TGTGCCAGCAGCTTAGCTGAGATTGGCTACACCTTC	CASSLAEIGYTF
TRBV29-1	-	TRBJ1-1	once	TGCAGCGTTGCCGGAGGAGCCGGGATGAACACTGAAGCTTTCTTT	CSVAGGAGMNTEAFF
TRBV11-2	-	TRBJ2-2	many	-	CASSPSAGCSPGSCFF
TRBV29-1	-	TRBJ2-7	many	TGCAGCGTTGCGAGGGCCGTGACGAGCTACGAGCAGTACTTC	CSVARAVTSYEQYF
TRBV10-3	-	TRBJ2-2	many	TGTGCCTCCACGCCCTCATGGGAGCTGTTTTTT	CASTPSWELFF
TRBV11-2	-	TRBJ1-1	many	TGTGCCAGCAGCTTAGTGGGTCAAGGCACTGAAGCTTTCTTT	CASSLVGQGTEAFF
TRBV20-1	TRBD1	TRBJ2-7	-	TGCAGTGCGGGCGGGACAGGGGGGTACGAGCAGTACTTC	CSAGGTGGYEQYF
TRBV20-1	-	TRBJ2-2	-	TGCAGTGCTAGTGATAGCGGACAGTTTTTT	CSASDSGQFF
TRBV6-5	-	TRBJ2-2	-	TGTGCCAGCAGGCGACAGTGGGCCGGGGAGCTGTTTTTT	CASRRQWAGELFF
TRBV20-1	TRBD1	TRBJ1-2	-	TGCAGTGCTAGAGATCCGAACAGGGGGGAACATGGCTACACCTTC	CSARDPNRGEHGYTF
TRBV4-3	-	TRBJ1-3	-	TGCGCCAGCAGCCAGAAGAGATCTGGAAACACCATATATTTT	CASSQKRSGNTIYF
TRBV29-1	-	TRBJ1-6	-	TGCAGTGAAGTTCGAGGCAGGGCTAATTCACCCCTCCACTTT	CSEVRGRANSPLHF
TRBV9	-	TRBJ1-6	-	TGTGCCAGCAGCGCTCGTACCGGGACGGGCGACAATTCACCCCTCCACTTT	CASSARTGTGDNSPLHF
TRBV2	-	TRBJ1-4	few	TGTGCCAGCAGGGAAGGGGGGCGCGGTGAAAAACTGTTTTTT	CASREGGRGEKLFF
TRBV10-1	-	TRBJ1-3	-	TGCGCCAGCTTAGGAAACACTGTCTCTGGAAACACCATATATTTT	CASLGNTVSGNTIYF
TRBV7-9	-	TRBJ2-7	-	TGTGCCAGCAGTTTATCCCCTTTTGGGAGCTCCTACGAGCAGTACTTC	CASSLSPFGSSYEQYF
TRBV11-2	-	TRBJ2-7	many	TGTGCCAGCAGCTTAGCCAATCTGCTCTACGAGCAGTACTTC	CASSLANLLYEQYF